This T cell receptor beta chain was identified in a study of CD8 T cells in Susac syndrome. Roughly 0.45 to 1 ug RNA was reverse transcribed with random hexamers. The method of amplification for TCR beta CDR3 was immunoSEQ multiplex PCR, covering 54 Vbeta and 13 Jbeta. A single record per CDR3 protein comes from TCRdb applying MiXCR to the immunoSEQ multiplex PCR reads. This sample has some 260,000 distinct CDR3 sequences, with approximately 85% found just once. Notes on this clonotype: Its antigen is currently unknown.

Sequencing of TCR beta drew on CD8+ and CD4+ T cells from blood. The authors negatively isolated CD8+ and CD4+ T cells and FACS-enriched TEMRA cells. Deletions cut 10 bases from V and 0 bases from J, with 19 bases between. The CDR3 covers 17 residues. CDR1 is LNHDA, CDR2 SQIVND, per germline (reference sequence). The study, taken as a whole, reports: The study recognized that its TCR sequencing and HLA analysis covered a relatively small number of individuals.

The TCR originated in a human donor with multiple sclerosis. The sample comprised CD8+ T cells from PBMCs. This chain links TRBV19 with TRBJ2-6; D is ambiguous. DNA for the CDR3: TGTGCCACTCAAGGGAAGTGGGGATTCTCTGGGGCCAACGTCCTGACTTTC. Its protein is CATQGKWGFSGANVLTF.